Below, 11 T cell receptor beta chains from the same sample are listed, as sequenced in a study of blood T cell repertoires in COVID-19. Clones were read by immunoSEQ multiplex PCR, and TCRdb kept only the in-frame ones, dropping some. Of 110,000 to 150,000 clones listed, more than 75% are singletons. Sequences were obtained from peripheral blood. The receptors were sampled from a man in his 60s with acute or convalescent COVID-19.

The V and J genes are TRBV19 and TRBJ2-2; 11 bases line up with TRBD1. Germline loops: CDR1 LNHDA, CDR2 SQIVND (reference sequence). The J segment lost 7 bases and the V segment lost 6 bases, leaving 7 bases of the junction unmatched. The length of the CDR3 is 15 residues. The CDR3 DNA reads TGTGCCAGTAGCCTAAGGACAGGGGGCATCGGGGAGCTGTTTTTT. It specifies CASSLRTGGIGELFF.

This clone has more than one count but fewer than ten. The chain uses TRBV12-5 and TRBJ2-7; D might be TRBD1 (6 bases). Looked up from germline, CDR1 is LGHNT and CDR2 is FRNRAP. Trimming took off 7 bases at V and 3 bases at J, with 19 bases between the two ends. The CDR3 is made up of 15 amino acids. The CDR3 region is CASAPRGRGDYEQYF. Here the CDR3 DNA reads TGTGCTAGTGCCCCCCGGGGCAGGGGAGACTACGAGCAGTACTTC.

This rearrangement joins TRBV2 to TRBJ2-3, with TRBD2 matching over 7 bases. Looked up from germline, CDR1 is SNHLY and CDR2 is FYNNEI. The CDR3 runs 16 residues. The V and J ends lost 3 bases and 2 bases, in that order; junction bases with no gene match: 8. The CDR3 nucleotides read TGTGCCAGCAGTGAGAGGAGGGGACTACACACAGATACGCAGTATTTT. It specifies CASSERRGLHTDTQYF.

J is TRBJ1-2 and V is TRBV3-1 (or the pseudogene TRBV3-2); maybe TRBD1 (6 bases). The germline V gene encodes CDR1 LGHDT and CDR2 YNNKEL (reference sequence). The CDR3 consists of 18 residues. Trimming stripped 0 bases from V and 7 bases from J, with 24 bases between. The CDR3 reads CASSQEAVGSTGRRGYTF. The CDR3 DNA reads as TGTGCCAGCAGCCAAGAAGCAGTAGGTAGTACAGGGCGTCGTGGCTACACCTTC.

V gene TRBV14 combines with J gene TRBJ2-3, with TRBD2 matching over 8 bases. The junction had 11 bases not matched to a gene; V was cut back by 2 bases and J by 4 bases. CDR1 is SGHDN and CDR2 is FVKESK in the germline V gene. The CDR3 sequence is 17 residues long. This CDR3 reads CASSQIVRAGAADTQYF. The CDR3 DNA sequence: TGTGCCAGCAGCCAAATCGTGAGAGCGGGAGCCGCAGATACGCAGTATTTT. The whole variable domain, filled in from reference TRBV14 and TRBJ2-3, reads EAGVTQFPSHSVIEKGQTVTLRCDPISGHDNLYWYRRVMGKEIKFLLHFVKESKQDESGMPNNRFLAERTGGTYSTLKVQPAELEDSGVYFCASSQIVRAGAADTQYFGPGTRLTVL.

This clone was observed a single time. The rearrangement uses TRBV13 and TRBJ2-1; 9 bases align to TRBD2. In germline, CDR1 is PRHDT, CDR2 FYEKMQ (reference sequence). V shed 1 base and J 4 bases; nucleotides not matched to a gene: 23. This CDR3 comprises 22 residues. The CDR3 protein is CASSLEVARGQASGITYNEQFF. The DNA of the CDR3 is TGTGCCAGCAGCTTAGAAGTGGCTAGGGGGCAGGCTAGCGGGATTACATACAATGAGCAGTTCTTC.

The chain couples TRBV7-9 to TRBJ2-2; 9 bases agree with TRBD1. Germline trimming cut 7 bases from V and 1 base from J; bases unmatched to any gene: 7. The CDR3 runs to 16 residues. CDR1 is SEHNR, CDR2 FQNEAQ, per germline (reference sequence). As DNA, the CDR3 is TGTGCCAGCAACGCACGGACAGGGGAGAACACCGGGGAGCTGTTTTTT. Translation: CASNARTGENTGELFF.

This clone has more than one count but fewer than ten. V and J are TRBV18 and TRBJ2-1; 8 bases agree with TRBD2. The CDR3 covers 17 residues. The junction had 9 bases not matched to a gene; V was cut back by 0 bases and J by 5 bases. Germline assignment: CDR1 KGHSH and CDR2 LQKENI. The CDR3, as DNA: TGTGCCAGCTCACCACCGTCTGGCGGGAGGTTCAACAATGAGCAGTTCTTC. Translation: CASSPPSGGRFNNEQFF.

The CDR3 spells CASSLNRGPNNEQFF. The CDR3 DNA reads TGTGCCAGCAGCTTAAACAGGGGGCCCAACAATGAGCAGTTCTTC. The chain has TRBV7-7 and TRBJ2-1, with 9 bases identical to TRBD1. V lost 2 bases and J lost 5; bases outside the gene matches: 4. Germline V gene sequence: CDR1 SSHAT, CDR2 FNYEAQ (reference sequence). The CDR3 sequence is 15 residues long.

The chain couples TRBV4-1 to TRBJ2-5, with 11 bases that match TRBD2. V shed 4 bases, J shed 3 bases, and the junction held 1 base outside the gene matches. The CDR3 is 14 residues long. Per germline, CDR1 MGHRA and CDR2 YSYEKL. The CDR3 loop is CASSPLAGEETQYF. The CDR3 DNA reads TGCGCCAGCAGCCCACTAGCGGGAGAAGAGACCCAGTACTTC.

The gene calls are TRBV10-1 and TRBJ2-3, with a tentative D call TRBD1 (6 bases). With 0 bases removed from V and 5 bases from J, the gap between germline ends came to 15 bases. The germline gives CDR1 WNHNN, CDR2 SYGVQD (reference sequence). The CDR3 is 16 amino acids. The DNA for the CDR3 is TGCGCCAGCAGTGAGTCAAGGGGGACCCTTCAAGATACGCAGTATTTT. Amino acid sequence: CASSESRGTLQDTQYF.